What follows are 13 T cell receptor beta chains derived from one specimen sequenced in a study of blood T cell repertoires in COVID-19. Data came from immunoSEQ multiplex PCR; TCRdb stores just in-frame clones and leaves some out. Among about 300,000 clones, under 90% were seen once, and the ten largest hold 1.5% to 2%. The source material was peripheral blood. The receptors derive from a young woman with COVID-19, enrolled during active disease.

With respect to this clone: Mismatch with germline at one junction end may stem from a read error. CDR3 DNA sequence: TGTGCTAGCAGCTTCTCAGGGGGACAGAACAATGAGCAGTTCTTC. Translating it yields CASSFSGGQNNEQFF. This chain links TRBV7-7 with TRBJ2-1; 7 bases match TRBD1. CDR3 size: 15 residues. Germline CDR1 and CDR2: SSHAT and FNYEAQ (reference sequence).

This clone was seen just once. The rearrangement links TRBV3-1 (or the pseudogene TRBV3-2) to TRBJ2-1, with a weak D call TRBD2 (7 bases). Trimming left V 0 bases short and J 13 bases short, with 13 bases between. Germline V gives CDR1 LGHDT, CDR2 YNNKEL (reference sequence). The CDR3 contains 13 residues. CDR3 sequence (DNA): TGTGCCAGCAGCCAAGACCGGGCGGGGGCCCAGTTCTTC. This encodes CASSQDRAGAQFF.

The J gene is TRBJ1-2, the V gene TRBV27; possibly TRBD1 for D (5 bases). CDR1 and CDR2 from the germline V gene are MNHEY and SMNVEV (reference sequence). The CDR3 consists of 13 residues. Trimming removed 3 bases from V and 9 bases from J, with 14 bases in between. The CDR3: CASSFRQGNRYTF. CDR3 nucleotides: TGTGCCAGCAGTTTCCGCCAGGGTAACCGCTACACCTTC.

This sequence joins TRBV18 and TRBJ1-5; tentatively, D is TRBD1 (5 bases). This CDR3 spans 15 amino acids. V was cut by 3 bases and J by 3 bases, with 12 bases left in between. The germline V gene has CDR1 KGHSH and CDR2 LQKENI. The CDR3 DNA follows: TGTGCCAGCTCACCGGAGACAGCGAACAATCAGCCCCAGCATTTT. This translates into CASSPETANNQPQHF.

This clone occurred once. The chain joins TRBV5-5 to TRBJ2-1; the match to TRBD1 covers 9 bases. J was trimmed by 6 bases and V by 0 bases; bases with no gene match: 7. The CDR3 covers 16 residues. Germline CDR1 is SGHKS and CDR2 is YYEKEE (reference sequence). The CDR3 spells CASSLAGTGPGNEQFF. DNA of the CDR3: TGTGCCAGCAGCTTGGCCGGGACAGGGCCCGGCAATGAGCAGTTCTTC. The whole variable domain, remainder taken from reference TRBV5-5 and TRBJ2-1, is DAGVTQSPTHLIKTRGQQVTLRCSPISGHKSVSWYQQVLGQGPQFIFQYYEKEERGRGNFPDRFSARQFPNYSSELNVNALLLGDSALYLCASSLAGTGPGNEQFFGPGTRLTVL.

The chain is built from TRBV4-3 and TRBJ1-3; TRBD1 is a possible D gene (6 bases). The germline V and J ends were trimmed by 4 bases and 0 bases, with 10 bases remaining between them. CDR1 is LGHNA and CDR2 is YSLEER in the germline V gene. This CDR3 contains 15 residues. The CDR3 nucleotides are TGCGCCAGCAGCCCAACGACAGGCTCTGGAAACACCATATATTTT. Protein: CASSPTTGSGNTIYF.

V gene TRBV21-1 combines with J gene TRBJ1-1; the DNA was not compared with TRBD1, the D call given in the table. TRBV21-1 is classified as a pseudogene. CDR3 size: 15 residues. The CDR3 sequence is CASSKWTGMNTEAFF. CDR3 sequence (DNA): TGTGCCAGCAGCAAATGGACAGGAATGAACACTGAAGCTTTCTTT.

This clone was detected only a few times. The chain combines TRBV21-1 with TRBJ2-1; the table gives TRBD2 as D, unverified against the DNA. TRBV21-1 is assigned pseudogene status. CDR3 size: 16 residues. The CDR3 here is CASSNKAGLQLAEQFF. The CDR3 DNA follows: TGTGCCAGCAGCAACAAAGCGGGCTTACAATTGGCTGAGCAGTTCTTC.

The chain is built from TRBV12-3 or TRBV12-4 and TRBJ1-6; D might be TRBD1 (6 bases). The CDR3 spans 12 residues. Trimming left V 10 bases short and J 9 bases short, with 13 bases between. The CDR3 here is CATRLGGSPLHF. The CDR3 DNA is TGTGCCACTCGCCTAGGGGGTTCACCCCTCCACTTT.

This clone has a handful of counts. J is TRBJ1-1 and V is TRBV3-1 (or the pseudogene TRBV3-2), with 10 positions matching TRBD1. This CDR3 contains 17 residues. Germline loops: CDR1 LGHDT, CDR2 YNNKEL (reference sequence). V dropped 3 bases and J dropped 5; count of bases not matched to a gene: 12. The CDR3 nucleotides are TGTGCCAGCAGCCAGTCCGGGACAGGGGTAAGGTTGACTGAAGCTTTCTTT. Its translation: CASSQSGTGVRLTEAFF.

This rearrangement joins TRBV29-1 to TRBJ2-2, with D possibly being TRBD2 (5 bases). Germline CDR1 is SQVTM and CDR2 is ANQGSEA. This CDR3 contains 13 residues. V lost 4 bases and J 1 base, leaving 7 bases between the germline ends. The CDR3 here is CSVGEGNTGELFF. CDR3 nucleotides: TGCAGCGTTGGTGAGGGGAACACCGGGGAGCTGTTTTTT.

This clone came up once. This chain connects TRBV11-2 to TRBJ1-4; D is ambiguous. V was clipped by 1 base and J by 4 bases, with 7 bases between them. Per the germline V gene, CDR1 is SGHAT and CDR2 is FQNNGV. This CDR3 is 14 amino acids long. CDR3 region: CASSLGFGNEKLFF. CDR3 in DNA: TGTGCCAGCAGCTTAGGTTTCGGTAATGAAAAACTGTTTTTT.

The gene calls are TRBV4-1 and TRBJ2-2; maybe TRBD1 (6 bases). Germline V gene data show CDR1 as MGHRA and CDR2 as YSYEKL. This CDR3 comprises 17 residues. V was trimmed by 2 bases and J by 6 bases, leaving 19 bases between them. The CDR3 loop is CASSQRGAGVGAGELFF. The CDR3 DNA sequence: TGCGCCAGCAGCCAAAGGGGAGCAGGGGTAGGGGCCGGGGAGCTGTTTTTT.